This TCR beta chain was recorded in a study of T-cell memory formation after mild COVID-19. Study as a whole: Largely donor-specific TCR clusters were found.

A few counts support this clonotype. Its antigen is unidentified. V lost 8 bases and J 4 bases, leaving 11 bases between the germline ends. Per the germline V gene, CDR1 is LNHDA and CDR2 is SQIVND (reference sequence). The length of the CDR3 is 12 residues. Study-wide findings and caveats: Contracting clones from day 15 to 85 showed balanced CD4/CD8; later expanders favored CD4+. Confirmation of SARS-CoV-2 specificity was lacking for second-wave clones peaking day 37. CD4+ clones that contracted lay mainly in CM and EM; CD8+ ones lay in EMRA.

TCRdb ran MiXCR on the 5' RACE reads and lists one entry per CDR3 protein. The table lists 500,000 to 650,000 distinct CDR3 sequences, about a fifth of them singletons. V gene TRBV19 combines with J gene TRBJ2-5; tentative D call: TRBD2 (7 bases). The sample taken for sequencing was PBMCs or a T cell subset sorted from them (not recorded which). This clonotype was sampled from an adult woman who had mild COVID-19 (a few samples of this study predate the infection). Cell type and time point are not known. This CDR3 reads CASRRGAETQYF. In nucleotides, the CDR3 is TGTGCCAGTCGACGGGGGGCAGAGACCCAGTACTTC. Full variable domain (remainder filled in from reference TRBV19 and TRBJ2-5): DGGITQSPKYLFRKEGQNVTLSCEQNLNHDAMYWYRQDPGQGLRLIYYSQIVNDFQKGDIAEGYSVSREKKESFPLTVTSAQKNPTAFYLCASRRGAETQYFGPGTRLLVL.